These 11 T cell receptor beta chains were sequenced from one sample in a study of blood T cell repertoires in COVID-19. Assay used: immunoSEQ multiplex PCR; TCRdb lists only in-frame clones, some missing. The table shows hundreds of thousands of clones, with 82% occurring only once. Sequencing was done on a sample of PBMCs or T cells enriched from blood (not recorded which). Source of these receptors: a middle-aged man who had been exposed to COVID-19.

The chain uses TRBV30 and TRBJ1-1, with D uncertain. V lost 2 bases and J lost 4, with 8 bases in between. Germline lookup yields CDR1 GTSNPN and CDR2 SVGIG (reference sequence). The CDR3 length is 12 residues. Here the CDR3 reads CAWSSRGTEAFF. The DNA of the CDR3 is TGTGCCTGGAGTAGCCGGGGCACTGAAGCTTTCTTT.

The chain carries TRBV7-9 and TRBJ1-2, with D perhaps matching TRBD1 (5 bases). CDR1 is SEHNR, CDR2 FQNEAQ, per germline (reference sequence). V shed 3 bases and J shed 9 bases, with 17 bases lying between them. This CDR3 comprises 14 residues. The CDR3 coding sequence is TGTGCCAGCAGCTTGGGAACAGGAAAAGCAAGCTACACCTTC. This gives the protein CASSLGTGKASYTF.

The V gene is TRBV5-6, the J gene TRBJ2-3, with D tentatively TRBD1 (6 bases). V lost 2 bases and J lost 4, with 11 bases in between. Per germline, CDR1 SGHDT and CDR2 YYEEEE. The CDR3 covers 14 residues. The DNA of the CDR3 is TGTGCCAGCAGCTTAGGGGGTATTCCAGATACGCAGTATTTT. Translated: CASSLGGIPDTQYF.

The rearrangement uses TRBV28 and TRBJ1-5; 10 nucleotides agree with TRBD1. Germline V gives CDR1 MDHEN, CDR2 SYDVKM. V was clipped by 5 bases and J by 7 bases; unmatched bases: 5. CDR3 length: 14 amino acids. In nucleotides, the CDR3 is TGTGCCAGCAGTCCCCAGACAGGGGGCCAGCCCCAGCATTTT. It is translated as CASSPQTGGQPQHF.

V gene TRBV19 combines with J gene TRBJ2-7; the D is unclear. Germline V gene sequence: CDR1 LNHDA, CDR2 SQIVND (reference sequence). The CDR3 length is 13 residues. The V end lost 7 bases, the J end lost 4 bases, and 14 bases lay between the germline ends. CDR3: CASKVASGYEQYF. CDR3 nucleotide sequence: TGTGCCAGTAAGGTGGCTAGTGGGTACGAGCAGTACTTC.

This chain connects TRBV3-1 (or the pseudogene TRBV3-2) to TRBJ1-3; no clear D. Germline assignment: CDR1 LGHDT and CDR2 YNNKEL (reference sequence). The CDR3 has 14 amino acids. Trimming removed 1 base at V and 5 bases at J, with 9 bases between. CDR3 region: CASSQVANRNTIYF. CDR3 sequence (DNA): TGTGCCAGCAGCCAAGTGGCAAACAGAAACACCATATATTTT.

The CDR3 sequence: CASSLDRDGVAFF. As DNA, the CDR3 is TGTGCCAGCAGCTTGGACAGGGATGGTGTAGCTTTCTTT. The chain has TRBV5-8 and TRBJ1-1, with D perhaps matching TRBD1 (6 bases). V was cut by 0 bases and J by 10 bases, with 13 bases left in between. The CDR3 spans 13 residues. From germline, CDR1 is SGHTS and CDR2 YDEGEE. The variable domain in full, completed from reference TRBV5-8 and TRBJ1-1, reads EAGVTQSPTHLIKTRGQQATLRCSPISGHTSVYWYQQALGLGLQFLLWYDEGEERNRGNFPPRFSGRQFPNYSSELNVNALELEDSALYLCASSLDRDGVAFFGQGTRLTVV.

The table lists this clone with a few counts. The rearrangement joins TRBV5-8 to TRBJ1-5; no definite D call. The germline V and J ends were trimmed by 5 bases and 2 bases, with 14 bases remaining between them. CDR1 is SGHTS and CDR2 is YDEGEE in the germline V gene. This CDR3 comprises 15 residues. This CDR3 reads CASSYGLWGNQPQHF. DNA for the CDR3: TGTGCCAGCAGTTATGGGCTTTGGGGCAATCAGCCCCAGCATTTT.

The chain combines TRBV3-1 (or the pseudogene TRBV3-2) with TRBJ2-7, with 8 bases matching TRBD2. Trimming cost V 0 bases and J 3 bases; bases outside gene matches: 13. The CDR3 runs to 18 residues. Germline lookup yields CDR1 LGHDT and CDR2 YNNKEL (reference sequence). CDR3 residues: CASSQETPGSGRIYEQYF. CDR3 nucleotides: TGTGCCAGCAGCCAAGAAACCCCGGGGAGCGGGAGAATCTACGAGCAGTACTTC.

The J gene is TRBJ2-7, the V gene TRBV5-1; the match to TRBD2 covers 9 bases. The CDR3 sequence is 22 residues long. Per the germline V gene, CDR1 is SGHRS and CDR2 is YFSETQ. Trimming at V came to 2 bases and at J to 4 bases, leaving 28 bases not matched to a gene. CDR3 in DNA: TGCGCCAGCAGCTTCGACCCCTGGGTTCTAGCGGGGTCCATCCCCAGATCTTACGAGCAGTACTTC. It codes for CASSFDPWVLAGSIPRSYEQYF.

This chain uses TRBV29-1 with TRBJ1-3; tentative D call: TRBD1 (6 bases). The V and J ends lost 8 bases and 8 bases respectively, with 19 bases between them. This CDR3 has 13 amino acids. Germline lookup yields CDR1 SQVTM and CDR2 ANQGSEA. The CDR3 coding sequence is TGCAGCTACCAGTCCCAGGGGATAGACACCATATATTTT. Its translation: CSYQSQGIDTIYF. Drawing the rest from reference TRBV29-1 and TRBJ1-3, the complete variable domain is SAVISQKPSRDICQRGTSLTIQCQVDSQVTMMFWYRQQPGQSLTLIATANQGSEATYESGFVIDKFPISRPNLTFSTLTVSNMSPEDSSIYLCSYQSQGIDTIYFGEGSWLTVV.